The T cell receptor (beta chain) under discussion was sequenced for a study of T cell responses to AZD1222 COVID-19 vaccine. About the study: Some second doses came at about 4 weeks and others at about 12 weeks; these were pooled.

In regard to this clone: Its antigen is undetermined.

Libraries were prepared by immunoSEQ multiplex PCR; TCRdb keeps only in-frame clonotypes and omits some of them. The repertoire has more than 95,000 clones, 93% of them found once; the top ten carry about 5%. Study outcomes and limitations: Spike-spanning, vaccine-associated CD4 TCRs were dominant at 160-218 and 743-854. It was only a handful of AZD1222 recipients who were seropositive at baseline.

CDR1 is SGHNT and CDR2 is YENEEA in the germline V gene. With 6 bases removed from V and 3 bases from J, the gap between germline ends came to 18 bases. This CDR3 is built from 15 residues. This clonotype was obtained from an adult in good health. Sample: peripheral blood, taken on day 0 of AZD1222 vaccination. This chain uses TRBV11-3 with TRBJ2-7, with D tentatively TRBD2 (6 bases). Here the CDR3 reads CASSPLSGGLYEQYF. CDR3 DNA: TGTGCCAGCAGTCCCCTTAGCGGCGGGCTCTACGAGCAGTACTTC.